The 13 T cell receptor beta chains presented below share a single source sample, sequenced in a study of T cell responses to AZD1222 COVID-19 vaccine. The table came from immunoSEQ multiplex PCR; TCRdb's copy has only in-frame clones and leaves some out. The repertoire has 250,000 to 300,000 clones, about 94% of them found once; the top ten carry 0.55%. The sequencing here drew on peripheral blood, taken 28 days after the second AZD1222 dose. All receptors come from an adult who received the AZD1222 COVID-19 vaccine.

The rearrangement uses TRBV24-1 and TRBJ2-1; TRBD1 aligns across 11 bases. V trimming: 4 bases; J trimming: 6 bases; junction bases outside the gene matches: 4. From germline, CDR1 is KGHDR and CDR2 SFDVKD. This CDR3 spans 15 amino acids. The CDR3 sequence: CATSDAGTGGNEQFF. CDR3 nucleotides: TGTGCCACCAGTGACGCCGGGACAGGGGGCAATGAGCAGTTCTTC.

This clone was observed once. The rearrangement uses TRBV9 and TRBJ2-5; TRBD2 is a possible D gene (6 bases). CDR1 and CDR2 (germline): SGDLS, YYNGEE. V dropped 4 bases and J dropped 5 bases, with 12 bases sitting between them. CDR3 length: 13 amino acids. The CDR3, as DNA: TGTGCCAGCAGCTTCGGGAGCGGGGAGACCCAGTACTTC. It translates to CASSFGSGETQYF.

The CDR3 DNA is TGTGCCAGCAGCTTGCAGGGCGTGAGGAACACTGAAGCTTTCTTT. Its translation: CASSLQGVRNTEAFF. The chain combines TRBV7-2 with TRBJ1-1, with a tentative D call TRBD1 (5 bases). This CDR3 region has 15 residues. CDR1 and CDR2 from the germline V gene are SGHTA and FQGNSA. Trimming cost V 3 bases and J 1 base, with 12 bases left between them.

CDR3 amino acids: CASSSEPNQPQHF. The CDR3 DNA reads as TGTGCCAGCAGTTCCGAACCAAATCAGCCCCAGCATTTT. The chain has TRBV6-2 or TRBV6-3 and TRBJ1-5; the D is unclear. CDR3 length: 13 amino acids. Trimming shortened V by 4 bases and J by 4 bases, and 8 bases separated the two germline ends. Germline CDR1 and CDR2: MNHEY and SVGEGT.

For this clone: An end of the junction differs from the germline gene, which may be a read error. The rearrangement uses TRBV7-7 and TRBJ2-2, with 7 bases identical to TRBD1. CDR3 length: 14 amino acids. Germline CDR1 is SSHAT and CDR2 is FNYEAQ (reference sequence). The CDR3 DNA is TGTGCTAGCAGCCGGGACAGGAACACCGGGGAGCTGTTTTTT. Amino acid sequence: CASSRDRNTGELFF.

This clone was seen once. The chain combines TRBV5-1 with TRBJ2-5; 7 bases align to TRBD2. V dropped 3 bases and J dropped 1; count of bases not matched to a gene: 9. The germline CDR1 and CDR2 sequences are SGHRS and YFSETQ. This CDR3 has 16 amino acids. CDR3 DNA: TGCGCCAGCAGCTCGGGGGGAACGGGGACCCAAGAGACCCAGTACTTC. This gives the protein CASSSGGTGTQETQYF.

The gene calls are TRBV7-2 and TRBJ2-3; 7 bases match TRBD1. Germline V CDR1 and CDR2: SGHTA, FQGNSA. With 5 bases clipped from V and 8 bases from J, the junction kept 13 bases outside the gene matches. The CDR3 consists of 15 residues. DNA for the CDR3: TGTGCCAGCAGCCGGGGACAGCAGCGGACGGTTACGCAGTATTTT. Encoded protein: CASSRGQQRTVTQYF.

This clone was picked up one time. The chain is built from TRBV11-2 and TRBJ2-1; D may be TRBD1 or TRBD2 (6 bases each). CDR1 and CDR2 from the germline V gene are SGHAT and FQNNGV. The ends were cut back, 5 bases at V and 7 bases at J, with 15 bases in the middle. This CDR3 contains 14 residues. The CDR3, as DNA: TGTGCCAGCAGCCCGGGGGCCGCGAAAAATGAGCAGTTCTTC. Translating it yields CASSPGAAKNEQFF.

This clone has more than one count but fewer than ten. The CDR3 spells CASSRAGTGGGGQPQHF. The CDR3 coding sequence is TGTGCCAGCAGCCGCGCCGGGACAGGGGGCGGCGGTCAGCCCCAGCATTTT. The V gene is TRBV6-2 or TRBV6-3, the J gene TRBJ1-5; TRBD1 agrees at 12 bases. Trimming at V came to 6 bases and at J to 6 bases, leaving 12 bases not matched to a gene. Per germline, CDR1 MNHEY and CDR2 SVGEGT. The CDR3 covers 17 residues.

V gene TRBV7-3 combines with J gene TRBJ2-3; no reliable D call. The CDR3 runs to 14 residues. Trimming cost V 1 base and J 4 bases, with 9 bases left between them. Germline loops: CDR1 SGHTA, CDR2 FQGTGA. The CDR3 region is CASSLIGFSDTQYF. The CDR3 coding sequence is TGTGCCAGCAGCTTAATAGGATTCTCAGATACGCAGTATTTT.

The chain uses TRBV19 and TRBJ1-6, with 8 bases that match TRBD1. The germline CDR1 and CDR2 sequences are LNHDA and SQIVND (reference sequence). V lost 5 bases, J lost 7 bases, and 4 bases stayed unmatched. The CDR3 runs to 14 residues. This chain's CDR3 is CASSLGTGNSPLHF. CDR3 in DNA: TGTGCCAGTAGTCTAGGGACAGGAAATTCACCCCTCCACTTT.

With regard to this clone: Distinct nucleotide sequences in the sample also encode this CDR3. The CDR3 protein is CSVGGQGGYEQYF. Here the CDR3 DNA reads TGCAGCGTGGGCGGGCAGGGGGGTTACGAGCAGTACTTC. The chain links TRBV29-1 to TRBJ2-7; a possible D gene is TRBD1 (7 bases). This CDR3 spans 13 amino acids. Trimming left V 6 bases short and J 4 bases short, with 16 bases between. The germline CDR1 and CDR2 sequences are SQVTM and ANQGSEA.

The count of this clone is one. V and J are TRBV30 and TRBJ2-1, with a weak D call TRBD1 (6 bases). Trimming pared 3 bases from V and 4 bases from J, leaving 10 bases between. This CDR3 comprises 13 residues. Germline V gene lookup returns CDR1 GTSNPN and CDR2 SVGIG (reference sequence). The CDR3 protein is CAWRQGVYNEQFF. The CDR3 DNA sequence: TGTGCCTGGAGACAGGGCGTTTACAATGAGCAGTTCTTC.